The 17 T cell receptor beta chains given below trace back to one sample, sequenced in a study of shared clonotypes between healthy human individuals. Sequenced by immunoSEQ multiplex PCR; TCRdb stores in-frame clones only, minus some. The sample has some 300,000 clones, around 67% seen once; the top ten hold about 9.4%. Input material: memory CD4+ T cells sorted from blood. The subset: CD45RA-negative fraction. These receptors were taken from a man under 40 in good health.

The chain joins TRBV25-1 to TRBJ1-2; perhaps TRBD1 as D (5 bases). CDR3 length: 16 amino acids. Germline V gene sequence: CDR1 MGHDK, CDR2 SYGVNS. V lost 6 bases, J lost 5 bases, and 22 bases lay in between. CDR3 bases: TGTGCCAGCAGGGGCGGAGGGGTCCGGGCTGGGTATGGCTACACCTTC. Translating gives CASRGGGVRAGYGYTF.

The V call is TRBV6-6, the J call TRBJ1-2, with D perhaps TRBD1 (5 bases). Germline-derived CDR1 and CDR2 are MNHNY and SVGAGI (reference sequence). The CDR3 totals 11 residues. Trimming left V 0 bases short and J 11 bases short, with 7 bases between. The CDR3 DNA sequence: TGTGCCAGCAGTTACTCCCAGGGATACACCTTC. As protein: CASSYSQGYTF.

In the case of this clone: Other nucleotide sequences from this sample produce the same CDR3. The chain is built from TRBV2 and TRBJ2-7; the match to TRBD1 covers 8 bases. Per germline, CDR1 SNHLY and CDR2 FYNNEI. The CDR3 contains 12 residues. Losses at the gene ends were 9 bases for V and 1 base for J; bases not matched to a gene: 2. CDR3 residues: CARGQGSYEQYF. The CDR3 nucleotides are TGTGCCAGAGGACAGGGATCCTACGAGCAGTACTTC.

The rearrangement links TRBV19 to TRBJ2-3; 9 bases agree with TRBD2. The CDR3 is made up of 14 amino acids. Unmatched junction bases numbered 4, after V lost 8 bases and J lost 1 base. CDR1 is LNHDA and CDR2 is SQIVND in the germline V gene (reference sequence). In DNA, the CDR3 is TGTGCCAGTGGACCTAGCGGGGGCACAGATACGCAGTATTTT. Translating it yields CASGPSGGTDTQYF.

The chain couples TRBV25-1 to TRBJ2-3; D is unresolved. Germline V gene data show CDR1 as MGHDK and CDR2 as SYGVNS. V was pared by 2 bases and J by 3 bases, with 0 bases between. The CDR3 length is 11 residues. The CDR3 region has the DNA TGTGCCAGCAGTGAAACAGATACGCAGTATTTT. Translated, it gives CASSETDTQYF.

The chain uses TRBV28 and TRBJ1-1; D not certain. V gave up 5 bases and J gave up 4 bases, with 8 bases separating them. Per germline, CDR1 MDHEN and CDR2 SYDVKM. There are 12 residues in the CDR3. The CDR3 nucleotides are TGTGCCAGCAGTATGACGGGCACTGAAGCTTTCTTT. Its translation: CASSMTGTEAFF.

The chain links TRBV2 to TRBJ2-7; 9 nucleotides agree with TRBD2. The CDR3 loop spans 13 amino acids. Losses at the gene ends were 7 bases for V and 6 bases for J; bases not matched to a gene: 7. Germline values: CDR1 SNHLY, CDR2 FYNNEI. The CDR3 DNA is TGTGCCAGCACCCGGCCGCGGGGGGGCGAGCAGTACTTC. The encoded protein is CASTRPRGGEQYF. The variable domain in full, completed from reference TRBV2 and TRBJ2-7, reads EPEVTQTPSHQVTQMGQEVILRCVPISNHLYFYWYRQILGQKVEFLVSFYNNEISEKSEIFDDQFSVERPDGSNFTLKIRSTKLEDSAMYFCASTRPRGGEQYFGPGTRLTVT.

CDR3 region: CASWDLKNQPQHF. Here the CDR3 DNA reads TGTGCCAGCTGGGACCTCAAAAATCAGCCCCAGCATTTT. The genes are TRBV28 and TRBJ1-5, with D maybe TRBD1 (5 bases). Germline CDR1 and CDR2: MDHEN and SYDVKM. The CDR3 has 13 amino acids. Trimming took 8 bases from V and 4 from J, leaving 12 bases between them. Filled out from reference TRBV28 and TRBJ1-5, the complete variable domain reads DVKVTQSSRYLVKRTGEKVFLECVQDMDHENMFWYRQDPGLGLRLIYFSYDVKMKEKGDIPEGYSVSREKKERFSLILESASTNQTSMYLCASWDLKNQPQHFGDGTRLSIL.

This chain connects TRBV29-1 to TRBJ2-3; 8 bases are shared with TRBD1. V lost 1 base to trimming and J lost 1 base; unmatched junction nucleotides: 1. The CDR3 is 14 amino acids. The germline V gene has CDR1 SQVTM and CDR2 ANQGSEA. Written as DNA, the CDR3 is TGCAGCGTTGAAGGGGGACAGGGCACAGATACGCAGTATTTT. As protein: CSVEGGQGTDTQYF.

This clone was detected only a few times. The gene calls are TRBV5-8 and TRBJ1-5; the match to TRBD1 covers 7 bases. Germline CDR1 SGHTS, CDR2 YDEGEE. V was clipped by 4 bases and J by 5 bases; unmatched bases: 12. The CDR3 runs 16 residues. CDR3 DNA: TGTGCCAGCAGCCCCTGGGCGGGGCAGGGGGATCAGCCCCAGCATTTT. Amino acids: CASSPWAGQGDQPQHF.

The chain couples TRBV7-2 to TRBJ1-4, with D uncertain. The CDR3 extends over 12 amino acids. Germline V gene data show CDR1 as SGHTA and CDR2 as FQGNSA. Trimming removed 3 bases at V and 14 bases at J, with 13 bases between. In DNA form, the CDR3 reads TGTGCCAGCAGCTTTTCGGGAGCTCGGCTGTTTTTT. The encoded protein is CASSFSGARLFF.

V and J are TRBV28 and TRBJ2-1; possible D gene TRBD1, 5 bases. The CDR3 is made up of 16 amino acids. V was cut by 5 bases and J by 6 bases, with 20 bases left in between. The V gene's germline CDR1 is MDHEN and CDR2 SYDVKM. CDR3 bases: TGTGCCAGCAGTGGGGTTGCGCACACCCAGGGCAATGAGCAGTTCTTC. Protein product: CASSGVAHTQGNEQFF.

Worth noting for this clone: A far larger clone is just one base off, so this is likely a read error. The missing conserved phenylalanine or tryptophan at the end of this CDR3 makes a read error likely. CDR3 DNA: TGTGCCAGCAGTGCCGTGGCAAGTGACACTGAAGCTTTCCTT. Amino acids: CASSAVASDTEAFL. The chain uses TRBV6-1 and TRBJ1-1; no firm D call. This CDR3 has 14 residues. Germline V gene data show CDR1 as MNHNS and CDR2 as SASEGT. V lost 4 bases, J lost 3 bases, and 12 bases lay in between.

The chain links TRBV27 to TRBJ2-1; 7 bases fit TRBD2. The CDR3 length is 17 residues. Germline assignment: CDR1 MNHEY and CDR2 SMNVEV (reference sequence). V trimming: 8 bases; J trimming: 4 bases; junction bases outside the gene matches: 17. CDR3 region: CASGLRYGRAAYNEQFF. The CDR3 nucleotides are TGTGCCAGCGGACTGAGATATGGGAGGGCCGCGTACAATGAGCAGTTCTTC.

Regarding this clone: Distinct nucleotide sequences in the sample also encode this CDR3. The genes are TRBV2 and TRBJ2-3; 8 bases fit TRBD2. V trimming: 5 bases; J trimming: 6 bases; junction bases outside the gene matches: 4. The V gene's germline CDR1 is SNHLY and CDR2 FYNNEI. The CDR3 extends over 13 amino acids. The CDR3 loop is CASSLAGTDTQYF. The CDR3 nucleotides read TGTGCCAGCAGTTTAGCGGGAACTGATACGCAGTATTTT.

The chain joins TRBV7-2 to TRBJ2-7, with D tentatively TRBD1 or TRBD2 (5 bases each). CDR1 is SGHTA and CDR2 is FQGNSA in the germline V gene. Trimming took off 1 base at V and 5 bases at J, with 9 bases between the two ends. The CDR3 contains 13 residues. Here the CDR3 reads CASSLGGFDEQYF. Here the CDR3 DNA reads TGTGCCAGCAGCTTAGGGGGGTTCGACGAGCAGTACTTC.

In its sample, this clone was seen once. CDR3 nucleotide sequence: TGCAGCGTTGAGAAGGGGGTTGGCTACGAGCAGTACTTC. Translating it yields CSVEKGVGYEQYF. V gene TRBV29-1 combines with J gene TRBJ2-7; possibly TRBD1 for D (6 bases). V dropped 3 bases and J dropped 3 bases, with 12 bases sitting between them. Germline-derived CDR1 and CDR2 are SQVTM and ANQGSEA. The CDR3 is 13 amino acids.